The 21 T cell receptor beta chains below all came from one sample that was sequenced in a study of shared clonotypes between healthy human individuals. Here immunoSEQ multiplex PCR was the method, and the copy in TCRdb shows in-frame clones only, minus some. The data contain more than 2 million clones, roughly 94% of them singletons. The sequencing sample was made of naive CD4+ T cells sorted from blood. Described subset: CD45RA+ positively selected. All receptors derive from a man in his late teens or twenties in good health.

This clone was counted a single time. The chain is built from TRBV6-5 and TRBJ2-1, with D possibly being TRBD2 (5 bases). The CDR3 length is 15 residues. In germline, CDR1 is MNHEY, CDR2 SVGAGI. V lost 2 bases and J 0 bases, leaving 8 bases between the germline ends. The CDR3 reads CASSYLGLSYNEQFF. The CDR3 nucleotides are TGTGCCAGCAGTTACCTAGGACTCTCCTACAATGAGCAGTTCTTC.

The chain uses TRBV6-5 and TRBJ2-7; weak D call: TRBD2 (7 bases). CDR3 length: 14 amino acids. Between the trimmed V and J ends, which lost 8 bases and 5 bases, there was a span of 19 bases. Germline values: CDR1 MNHEY, CDR2 SVGAGI. The CDR3 sequence: CASLGRGASNEQYF. As DNA, the CDR3 is TGTGCCAGCCTTGGACGGGGGGCGTCTAACGAGCAGTACTTC.

The V and J genes are TRBV25-1 and TRBJ2-3, with D possibly called TRBD1 or TRBD2 (5 bases each). Per the germline V gene, CDR1 is MGHDK and CDR2 is SYGVNS. V was clipped by 6 bases and J by 2 bases, with 15 bases between them. This CDR3 region has 15 residues. CDR3 region: CASSSGGEITDTQYF. The CDR3 coding sequence is TGTGCCAGCAGCAGTGGGGGAGAGATCACAGATACGCAGTATTTT.

This clone was recorded once. The rearrangement joins TRBV27 to TRBJ2-4, with TRBD2 matching 10 bases. The ends lost 4 bases at V and 7 bases at J; junction bases unmatched: 7. CDR3 length: 15 amino acids. Germline lookup yields CDR1 MNHEY and CDR2 SMNVEV (reference sequence). CDR3 residues: CASSSIAGGRNIQYF. The CDR3 region has the DNA TGTGCCAGCAGTTCAATAGCGGGAGGTCGTAACATTCAGTACTTC.

V usage is TRBV5-8 and J usage is TRBJ2-6, with D possibly matching TRBD1 (5 bases). Deletions cut 2 bases from V and 4 bases from J, with 13 bases between. This CDR3 has 16 residues. In germline, CDR1 is SGHTS, CDR2 YDEGEE. CDR3 sequence (DNA): TGTGCCAGCAGCTTCTTCAGGGTGTCCGGGGCCAACGTCCTGACTTTC. Protein sequence: CASSFFRVSGANVLTF.

This clone appeared a single time. This sequence joins TRBV20-1 and TRBJ2-7; the D is unclear. The germline V gene has CDR1 DFQATT and CDR2 SNEGSKA (reference sequence). The CDR3 length is 11 residues. V lost 8 bases and J 2 bases, leaving 10 bases between the germline ends. CDR3 protein: CSSPGPYEQYF. CDR3 coding DNA: TGCAGTAGTCCTGGTCCCTACGAGCAGTACTTC.

About this clone itself: Different DNA sequences within this sample yield the same CDR3. V gene TRBV11-2 combines with J gene TRBJ2-5; 8 nucleotides agree with TRBD2. The CDR3 is made up of 14 amino acids. Germline V lookup: CDR1 SGHAT, CDR2 FQNNGV. The J segment lost 5 bases and the V segment lost 1 base, leaving 3 bases of the junction unmatched. The DNA of the CDR3 is TGTGCCAGCAGCTTAGCGGGGGGGCTTGAGACCCAGTACTTC. Translating gives CASSLAGGLETQYF.

This clone was observed once. The J gene is TRBJ1-4, the V gene TRBV4-1; no clear D. The CDR3 has 19 amino acids. The V gene's germline CDR1 is MGHRA and CDR2 YSYEKL. Deletions cut 0 bases from V and 8 bases from J, with 25 bases between. CDR3 region: CASSQDSRLRLVIDEKLFF. CDR3 DNA sequence: TGCGCCAGCAGCCAAGACTCCCGCCTCAGGTTGGTTATCGACGAAAAACTGTTTTTT.

J is TRBJ2-1 and V is TRBV18; TRBD1 agrees at 12 bases. The germline V gene encodes CDR1 KGHSH and CDR2 LQKENI. V dropped 3 bases and J dropped 9; count of bases not matched to a gene: 6. The CDR3 is 15 amino acids. The CDR3 coding sequence is TGTGCCAGCTCACCGACGGGACAGGGGGCGGGTGAGCAGTTCTTC. Translated: CASSPTGQGAGEQFF.

The chain joins TRBV2 to TRBJ1-2; D might be TRBD1 (5 bases). CDR3 length equals 12 residues. Per germline, CDR1 SNHLY and CDR2 FYNNEI. V was trimmed by 9 bases and J by 4 bases, leaving 12 bases between them. The CDR3 DNA sequence: TGTGCCAGTTCAGGGCGCCTCTATGGCTACACCTTC. Translating it yields CASSGRLYGYTF.

V and J are TRBV10-3 and TRBJ2-7; unclear D gene. The CDR3 is 12 residues long. The ends were cut back, 10 bases at V and 1 base at J, with 11 bases in the middle. CDR1 is ENHRY and CDR2 is SYGVKD in the germline V gene. The CDR3 is CATADASYEQYF. The CDR3 coding sequence is TGTGCCACCGCGGACGCGTCCTACGAGCAGTACTTC.

Comment on this clone: The same CDR3 is also encoded by other DNA sequences in this sample. The chain combines TRBV30 with TRBJ2-7; D unclear. This CDR3 has 11 amino acids. Per germline, CDR1 GTSNPN and CDR2 SVGIG (reference sequence). V was pared by 0 bases and J by 3 bases, with 3 bases between. The CDR3 nucleotides are TGTGCCTGGAGTGTAGGCTACGAGCAGTACTTC. Encoded protein: CAWSVGYEQYF.

This clone was detected once. The V and J genes are TRBV4-1 and TRBJ2-1; 7 positions agree with TRBD2. CDR1 MGHRA and CDR2 YSYEKL come from the germline V gene. After removal of 0 bases from V and 2 bases from J, the junction contained 4 bases not matched to a gene. This CDR3 comprises 16 residues. DNA for the CDR3: TGCGCCAGCAGCCAAGATGCGGGAGTCACCTACAATGAGCAGTTCTTC. This encodes CASSQDAGVTYNEQFF.

The DNA of the CDR3 is TGCGCCAGCAGCCACACATCACAGGGATACGAGCAGTACTTC. Translation gives CASSHTSQGYEQYF. The chain uses TRBV4-1 and TRBJ2-7, with a weak D call TRBD1 (6 bases). The V gene lost 3 bases and the J gene lost 4 bases, with 13 bases spanning the gap. CDR1 is MGHRA, CDR2 YSYEKL, per germline. The CDR3 sequence is 14 residues long.

This CDR3 is CASSQTSGISYEQYF. CDR3 in DNA: TGTGCCAGCAGCCAGACTAGCGGGATCTCCTACGAGCAGTACTTC. The chain has TRBV7-9 and TRBJ2-7; 11 bases map to TRBD2. Germline values: CDR1 SEHNR, CDR2 FQNEAQ (reference sequence). Germline trimming cut 5 bases from V and 0 bases from J; bases unmatched to any gene: 3. CDR3 length: 15 amino acids. Using reference TRBV7-9 and TRBJ2-7 for the parts outside the CDR3, the full variable domain is DTGVSQNPRHKITKRGQNVTFRCDPISEHNRLYWYRQTLGQGPEFLTYFQNEAQLEKSRLLSDRFSAERPKGSFSTLEIQRTEQGDSAMYLCASSQTSGISYEQYFGPGTRLTVT.

The V gene is TRBV6-6, the J gene TRBJ2-2, with 7 bases matching TRBD2. The CDR3 loop spans 13 amino acids. The germline CDR1 and CDR2 sequences are MNHNY and SVGAGI (reference sequence). Trimming cost V 5 bases and J 5 bases; bases outside gene matches: 2. The CDR3 nucleotides are TGTGCCAGCAGTCTTAGCGGGACCGGGGAGCTGTTTTTT. It is translated as CASSLSGTGELFF.

The sample holds one count of this clone. The V call is TRBV5-4, the J call TRBJ2-5; 8 bases agree with TRBD1. This CDR3 has 16 residues. Germline CDR1 reads SGHNT; CDR2 reads YYREEE (reference sequence). CDR3 sequence reads: CAASSGGTQGLETQYF. DNA for the CDR3: TGTGCGGCGAGTTCAGGGGGCACTCAGGGGTTGGAGACCCAGTACTTC.

The chain employs TRBV25-1 and TRBJ2-1; D is ambiguous. V was cut by 5 bases and J by 3 bases, with 5 bases left in between. Germline assignment: CDR1 MGHDK and CDR2 SYGVNS. The CDR3 loop spans 12 amino acids. In DNA, the CDR3 is TGTGCCAGCAGTCAATTCTACAATGAGCAGTTCTTC. As protein: CASSQFYNEQFF.

The chain couples TRBV4-3 to TRBJ1-1; maybe TRBD1 (6 bases). Trimming took off 5 bases at V and 11 bases at J, with 18 bases between the two ends. CDR3 length: 13 residues. Germline assignment: CDR1 LGHNA and CDR2 YSLEER. The CDR3 spells CASSLGETGQAFF. Written as DNA, the CDR3 is TGCGCCAGCAGCTTGGGGGAAACAGGGCAGGCTTTCTTT.

The rearrangement joins TRBV11-3 to TRBJ2-3, with D unclear. Trimming cost V 1 base and J 1 base, with 9 bases left between them. This CDR3 is 15 amino acids long. Germline loops: CDR1 SGHNT, CDR2 YENEEA. The CDR3 DNA reads TGTGCCAGCAGCTTAGGCCGGCAGGGCACAGATACGCAGTATTTT. It is translated as CASSLGRQGTDTQYF.

This clone has just one count. The genes are TRBV18 and TRBJ2-7; 11 nucleotides agree with TRBD1. Losses at the gene ends were 5 bases for V and 7 bases for J; bases not matched to a gene: 10. The length of the CDR3 is 15 residues. Looked up from germline, CDR1 is KGHSH and CDR2 is LQKENI. CDR3 DNA sequence: TGTGCCAGCTCAGCCGGGACAGGGGGAATGGGGGAGCAGTACTTC. It codes for CASSAGTGGMGEQYF.